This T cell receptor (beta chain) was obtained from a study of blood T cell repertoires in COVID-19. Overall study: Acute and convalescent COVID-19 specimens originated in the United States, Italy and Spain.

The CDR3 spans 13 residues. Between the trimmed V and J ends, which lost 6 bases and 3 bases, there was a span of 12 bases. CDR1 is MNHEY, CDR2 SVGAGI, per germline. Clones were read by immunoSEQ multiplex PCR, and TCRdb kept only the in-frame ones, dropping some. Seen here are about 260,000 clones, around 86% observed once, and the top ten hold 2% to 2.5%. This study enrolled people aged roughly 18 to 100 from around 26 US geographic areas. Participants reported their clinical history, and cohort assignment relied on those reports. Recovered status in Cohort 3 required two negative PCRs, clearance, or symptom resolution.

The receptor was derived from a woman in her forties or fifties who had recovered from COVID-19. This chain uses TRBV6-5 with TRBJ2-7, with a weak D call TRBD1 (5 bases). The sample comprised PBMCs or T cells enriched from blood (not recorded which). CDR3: CASSKRQGYEQYF. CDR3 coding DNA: TGTGCCAGCAGCAAAAGGCAGGGCTACGAGCAGTACTTC.